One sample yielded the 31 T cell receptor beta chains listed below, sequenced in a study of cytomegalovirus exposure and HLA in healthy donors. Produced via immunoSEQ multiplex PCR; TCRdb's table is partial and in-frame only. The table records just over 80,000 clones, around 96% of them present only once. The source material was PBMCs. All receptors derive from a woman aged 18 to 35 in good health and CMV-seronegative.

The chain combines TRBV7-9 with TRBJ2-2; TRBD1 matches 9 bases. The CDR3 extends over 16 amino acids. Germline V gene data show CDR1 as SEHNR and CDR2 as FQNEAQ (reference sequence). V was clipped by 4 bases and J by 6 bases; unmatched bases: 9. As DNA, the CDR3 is TGTGCCAGCAGCTACAGGGGGACAGGGTACGCCGGGGAGCTGTTTTTT. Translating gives CASSYRGTGYAGELFF.

The CDR3 spells CATKINAGRTEAFF. The CDR3 DNA follows: TGCGCCACTAAGATAAACGCAGGGCGCACTGAAGCTTTCTTT. The chain carries TRBV10-2 and TRBJ1-1, with D possibly matching TRBD1 (5 bases). This CDR3 has 14 amino acids. Germline V gene data show CDR1 as WSHSY and CDR2 as SAAADI. Trimming removed 10 bases at V and 4 bases at J, with 19 bases between.

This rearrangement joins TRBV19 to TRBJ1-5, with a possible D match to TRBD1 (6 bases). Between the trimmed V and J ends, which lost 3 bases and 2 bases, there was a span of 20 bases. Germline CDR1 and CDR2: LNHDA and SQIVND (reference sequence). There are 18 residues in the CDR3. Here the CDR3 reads CASSIPPGQPAGNQPQHF. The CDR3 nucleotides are TGTGCCAGTAGTATCCCGCCGGGACAACCGGCGGGCAATCAGCCCCAGCATTTT.

DNA of the CDR3: TGTGCCAGTAGTATCCAGAGTCTATTGGCAGGGGAAGCTTTCTTT. Translation gives CASSIQSLLAGEAFF. The V call is TRBV19, the J call TRBJ1-1; D perhaps matches TRBD1 (5 bases). Germline V gene lookup returns CDR1 LNHDA and CDR2 SQIVND (reference sequence). V lost 3 bases to trimming and J lost 8 bases, with 19 bases between them. This CDR3 has 15 residues.

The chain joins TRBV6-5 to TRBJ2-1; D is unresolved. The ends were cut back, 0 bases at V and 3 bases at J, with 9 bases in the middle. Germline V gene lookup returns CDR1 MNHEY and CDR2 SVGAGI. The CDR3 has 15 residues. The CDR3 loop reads CASSYSSLFYNEQFF. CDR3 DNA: TGTGCCAGCAGTTACTCGTCGCTATTCTACAATGAGCAGTTCTTC.

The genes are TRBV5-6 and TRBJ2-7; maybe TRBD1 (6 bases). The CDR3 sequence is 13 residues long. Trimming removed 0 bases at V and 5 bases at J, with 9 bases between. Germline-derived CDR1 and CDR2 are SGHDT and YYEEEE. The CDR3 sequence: CASSLDRANEQYF. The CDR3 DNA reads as TGTGCCAGCAGCTTGGACAGGGCTAACGAGCAGTACTTC.

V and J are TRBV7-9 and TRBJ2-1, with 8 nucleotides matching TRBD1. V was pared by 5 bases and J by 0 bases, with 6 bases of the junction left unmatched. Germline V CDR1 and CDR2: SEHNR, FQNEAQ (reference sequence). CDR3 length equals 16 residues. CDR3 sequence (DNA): TGTGCCAGCAGCGCGCGACAGGGGAGCTCCTACAATGAGCAGTTCTTC. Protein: CASSARQGSSYNEQFF.

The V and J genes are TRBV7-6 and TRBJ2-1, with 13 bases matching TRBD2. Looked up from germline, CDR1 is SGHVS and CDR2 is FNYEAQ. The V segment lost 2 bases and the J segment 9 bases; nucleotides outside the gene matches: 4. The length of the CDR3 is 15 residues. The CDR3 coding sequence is TGTGCCAGCAGCTTAATGGGGACTAGCGGGATTGAGCAGTTCTTC. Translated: CASSLMGTSGIEQFF. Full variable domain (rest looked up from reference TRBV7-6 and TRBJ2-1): GAGVSQSPRYKVTKRGQDVALRCDPISGHVSLYWYRQALGQGPEFLTYFNYEAQQDKSGLPNDRFSAERPEGSISTLTIQRTEQRDSAMYRCASSLMGTSGIEQFFGPGTRLTVL.

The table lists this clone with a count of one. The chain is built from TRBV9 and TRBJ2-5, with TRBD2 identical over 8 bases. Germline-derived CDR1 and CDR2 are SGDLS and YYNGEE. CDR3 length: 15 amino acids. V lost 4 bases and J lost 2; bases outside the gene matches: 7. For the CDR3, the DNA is TGTGCCAGCAGCTCCGAAGCGGGAGCTCAAGAGACCCAGTACTTC. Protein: CASSSEAGAQETQYF.

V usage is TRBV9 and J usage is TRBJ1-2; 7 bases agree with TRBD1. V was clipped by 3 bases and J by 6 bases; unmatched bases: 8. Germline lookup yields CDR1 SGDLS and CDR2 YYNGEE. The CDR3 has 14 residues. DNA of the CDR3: TGTGCCAGCAGCGACGATAGACAGGGTGATGGCTACACCTTC. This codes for CASSDDRQGDGYTF.

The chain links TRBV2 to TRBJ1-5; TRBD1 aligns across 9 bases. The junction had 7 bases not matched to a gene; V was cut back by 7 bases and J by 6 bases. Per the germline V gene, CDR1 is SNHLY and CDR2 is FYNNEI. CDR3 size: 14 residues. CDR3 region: CASTGQGLSQPQHF. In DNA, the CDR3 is TGTGCCAGCACGGGACAGGGATTGAGTCAGCCCCAGCATTTT.

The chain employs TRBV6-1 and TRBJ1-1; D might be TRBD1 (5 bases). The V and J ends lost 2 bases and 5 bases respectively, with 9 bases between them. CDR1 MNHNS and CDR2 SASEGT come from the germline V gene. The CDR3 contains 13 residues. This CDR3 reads CASSETRGTEAFF. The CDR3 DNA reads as TGTGCCAGCAGTGAAACAAGGGGAACTGAAGCTTTCTTT.

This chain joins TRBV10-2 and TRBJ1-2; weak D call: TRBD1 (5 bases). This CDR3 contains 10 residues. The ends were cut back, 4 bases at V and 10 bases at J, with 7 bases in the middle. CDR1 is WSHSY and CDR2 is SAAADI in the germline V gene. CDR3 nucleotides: TGCGCCAGCAGTGGACAGACCTACACCTTC. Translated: CASSGQTYTF.

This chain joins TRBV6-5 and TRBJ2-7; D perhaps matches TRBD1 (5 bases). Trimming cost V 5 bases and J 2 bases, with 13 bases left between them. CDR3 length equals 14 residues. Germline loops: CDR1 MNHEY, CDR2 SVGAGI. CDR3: CASSLGQAPYEQYF. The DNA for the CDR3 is TGTGCCAGCAGTCTTGGACAAGCTCCCTACGAGCAGTACTTC.

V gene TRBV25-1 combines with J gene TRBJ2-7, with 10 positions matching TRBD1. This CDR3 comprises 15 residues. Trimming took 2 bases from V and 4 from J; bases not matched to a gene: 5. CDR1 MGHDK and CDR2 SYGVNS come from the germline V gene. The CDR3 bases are TGTGCCAGCAGTGAACCGGGACAGGGGTTTTACGAGCAGTACTTC. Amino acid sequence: CASSEPGQGFYEQYF.

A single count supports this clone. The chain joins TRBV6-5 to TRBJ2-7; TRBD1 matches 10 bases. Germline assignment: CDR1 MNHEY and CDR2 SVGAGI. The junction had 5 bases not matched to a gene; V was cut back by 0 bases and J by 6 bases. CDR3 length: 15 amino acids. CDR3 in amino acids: CASSYSGTGVGEQYF. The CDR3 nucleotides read TGTGCCAGCAGTTACTCGGGGACAGGGGTGGGCGAGCAGTACTTC.

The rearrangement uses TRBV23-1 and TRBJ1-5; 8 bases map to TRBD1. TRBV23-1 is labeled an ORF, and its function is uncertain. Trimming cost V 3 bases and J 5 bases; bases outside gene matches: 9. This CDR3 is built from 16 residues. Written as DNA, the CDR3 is TGCGCCAGCAGTCATCCACTTCGACAGGGGCATCAGCCCCAGCATTTT. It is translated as CASSHPLRQGHQPQHF.

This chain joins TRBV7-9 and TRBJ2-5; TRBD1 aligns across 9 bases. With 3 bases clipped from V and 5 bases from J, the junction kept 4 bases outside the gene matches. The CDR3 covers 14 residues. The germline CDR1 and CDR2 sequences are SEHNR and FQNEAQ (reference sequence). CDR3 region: CASSFTGGRETQYF. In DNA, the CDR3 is TGTGCCAGCAGCTTTACAGGGGGCCGGGAGACCCAGTACTTC.

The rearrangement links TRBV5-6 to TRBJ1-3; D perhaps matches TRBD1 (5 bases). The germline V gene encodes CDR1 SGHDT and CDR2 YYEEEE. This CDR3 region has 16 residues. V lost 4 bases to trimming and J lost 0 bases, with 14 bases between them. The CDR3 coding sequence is TGTGCCAGCAGCGCGAACAGGCGCTTCTCTGGAAACACCATATATTTT. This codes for CASSANRRFSGNTIYF.

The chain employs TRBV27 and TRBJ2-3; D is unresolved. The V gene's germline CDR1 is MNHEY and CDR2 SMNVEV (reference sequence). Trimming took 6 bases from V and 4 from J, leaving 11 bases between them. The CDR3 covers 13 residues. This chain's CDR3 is CASSPRVADTQYF. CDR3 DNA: TGTGCCAGCAGCCCTCGCGTGGCAGATACGCAGTATTTT.

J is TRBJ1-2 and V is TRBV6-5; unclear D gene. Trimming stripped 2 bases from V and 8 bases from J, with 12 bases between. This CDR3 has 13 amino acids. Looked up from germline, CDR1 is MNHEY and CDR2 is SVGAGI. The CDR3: CASSYTEAAGYTF. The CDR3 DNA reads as TGTGCCAGCAGTTACACGGAGGCCGCGGGCTACACCTTC.

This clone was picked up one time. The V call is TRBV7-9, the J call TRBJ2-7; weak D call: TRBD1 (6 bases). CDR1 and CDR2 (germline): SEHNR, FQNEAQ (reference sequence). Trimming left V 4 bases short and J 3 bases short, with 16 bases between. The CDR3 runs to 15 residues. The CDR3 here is CASSSPRQGSYEQYF. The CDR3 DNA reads TGTGCCAGCAGCTCGCCGCGGCAGGGGAGCTACGAGCAGTACTTC.

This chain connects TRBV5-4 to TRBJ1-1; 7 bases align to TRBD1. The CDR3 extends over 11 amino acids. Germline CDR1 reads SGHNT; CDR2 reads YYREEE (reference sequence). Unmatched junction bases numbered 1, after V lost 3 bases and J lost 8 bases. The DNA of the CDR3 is TGTGCCAGCAGCTCGGGACAGGAAGCTTTCTTT. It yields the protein CASSSGQEAFF.

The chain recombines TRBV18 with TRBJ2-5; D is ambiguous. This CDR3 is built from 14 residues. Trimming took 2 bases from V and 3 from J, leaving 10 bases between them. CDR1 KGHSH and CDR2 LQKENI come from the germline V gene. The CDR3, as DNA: TGTGCCAGCTCACCAGGCAGCGCTGAAGAGACCCAGTACTTC. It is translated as CASSPGSAEETQYF. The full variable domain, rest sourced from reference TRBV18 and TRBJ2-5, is NAGVMQNPRHLVRRRGQEARLRCSPMKGHSHVYWYRQLPEEGLKFMVYLQKENIIDESGMPKERFSAEFPKEGPSILRIQQVVRGDSAAYFCASSPGSAEETQYFGPGTRLLVL.

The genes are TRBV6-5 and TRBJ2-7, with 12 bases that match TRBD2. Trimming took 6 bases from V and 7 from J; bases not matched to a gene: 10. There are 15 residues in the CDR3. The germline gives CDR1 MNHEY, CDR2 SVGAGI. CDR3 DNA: TGTGCCAGCAGACCCCTAGCGGGAGGGCCGGAAGAGCAGTACTTC. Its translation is CASRPLAGGPEEQYF.

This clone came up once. The CDR3: CAITRGGALDTQYF. The CDR3 DNA reads as TGTGCCATCACTAGAGGAGGGGCCTTAGATACGCAGTATTTT. The V gene is TRBV10-3, the J gene TRBJ2-3; D is perhaps TRBD2 (6 bases). This CDR3 spans 14 amino acids. The V end lost 7 bases, the J end lost 5 bases, and 16 bases lay between the germline ends. Germline assignment: CDR1 ENHRY and CDR2 SYGVKD.

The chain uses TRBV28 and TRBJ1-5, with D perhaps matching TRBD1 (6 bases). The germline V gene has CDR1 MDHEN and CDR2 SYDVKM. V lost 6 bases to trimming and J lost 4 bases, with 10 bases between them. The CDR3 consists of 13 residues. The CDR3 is CASSRTVNQPQHF. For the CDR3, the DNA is TGTGCCAGCAGCCGGACAGTTAATCAGCCCCAGCATTTT.

The CDR3 DNA reads TGTGCCAGCAGCTGGAGGGACAGGGGAATGAACACTGAAGCTTTCTTT. Protein sequence: CASSWRDRGMNTEAFF. J is TRBJ1-1 and V is TRBV9; TRBD1 matches 10 bases. Germline CDR1 and CDR2: SGDLS and YYNGEE. The CDR3 runs to 16 residues. V shed 4 bases and J 0 bases; nucleotides not matched to a gene: 6.

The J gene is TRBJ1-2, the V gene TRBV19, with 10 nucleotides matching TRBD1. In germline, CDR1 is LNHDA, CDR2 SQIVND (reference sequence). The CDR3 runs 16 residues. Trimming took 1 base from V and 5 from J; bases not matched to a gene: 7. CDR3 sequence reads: CASSIGRQGAGYGYTF. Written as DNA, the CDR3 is TGTGCCAGTAGTATAGGACGACAGGGGGCAGGGTATGGCTACACCTTC.

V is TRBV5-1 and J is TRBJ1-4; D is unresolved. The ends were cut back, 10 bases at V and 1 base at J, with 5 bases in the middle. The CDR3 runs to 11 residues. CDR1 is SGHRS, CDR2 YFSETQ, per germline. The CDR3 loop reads CACETNEKLFF. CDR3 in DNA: TGCGCCTGCGAAACTAATGAAAAACTGTTTTTT.

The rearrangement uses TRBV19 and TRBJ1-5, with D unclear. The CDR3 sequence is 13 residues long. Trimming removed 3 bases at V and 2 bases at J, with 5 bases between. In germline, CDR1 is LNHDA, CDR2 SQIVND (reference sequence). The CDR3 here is CASSIPGNQPQHF. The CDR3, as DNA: TGTGCCAGTAGTATCCCAGGCAATCAGCCCCAGCATTTT. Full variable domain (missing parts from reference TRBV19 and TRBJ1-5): DGGITQSPKYLFRKEGQNVTLSCEQNLNHDAMYWYRQDPGQGLRLIYYSQIVNDFQKGDIAEGYSVSREKKESFPLTVTSAQKNPTAFYLCASSIPGNQPQHFGDGTRLSIL.